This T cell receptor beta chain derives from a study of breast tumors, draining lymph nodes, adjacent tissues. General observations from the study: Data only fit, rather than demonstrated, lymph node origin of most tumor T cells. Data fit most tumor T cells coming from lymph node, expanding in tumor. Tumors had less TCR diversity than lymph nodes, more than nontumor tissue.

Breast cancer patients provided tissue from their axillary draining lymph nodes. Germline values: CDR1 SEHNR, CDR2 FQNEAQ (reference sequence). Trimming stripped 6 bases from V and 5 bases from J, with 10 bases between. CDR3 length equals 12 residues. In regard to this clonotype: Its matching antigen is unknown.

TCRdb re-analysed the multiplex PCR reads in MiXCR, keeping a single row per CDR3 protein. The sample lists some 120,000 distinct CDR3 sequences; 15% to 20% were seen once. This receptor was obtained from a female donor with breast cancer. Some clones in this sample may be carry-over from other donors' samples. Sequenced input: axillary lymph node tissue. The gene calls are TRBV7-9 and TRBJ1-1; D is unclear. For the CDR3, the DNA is TGTGCCAGCAGACCCCCTGGTACTGAAGCTTTCTTT. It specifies CASRPPGTEAFF.